This TCR beta chain was recorded in a study of response to subunit inactivated influenza vaccine. This clonotype appeared a few times. The CDR3 totals 12 residues. The germline V and J ends were trimmed by 6 bases and 12 bases, with 15 bases remaining between them. TCRdb processed the RT-PCR reads anew with MiXCR; each CDR3 protein has one entry. This table holds over 400,000 distinct CDR3 sequences, about a tenth found once. The chain links TRBV12-3 or TRBV12-4 to TRBJ2-1; D ambiguous. This TCR was recovered from a man aged 50 to 59 who received an inactivated influenza vaccine. Sample: PBMCs from blood, taken 45 days after vaccination. The CDR3 reads CASSLMRYVQFF. In DNA form, the CDR3 reads TGTGCCAGCAGCCTAATGAGATATGTGCAGTTCTTC.